The entry below describes one T cell receptor (beta chain). What it binds is unknown. An end of the junction differs from the germline gene, which may be a read error. The Oncomine TCR Beta short-read assay was applied to DNA of cultured CD4+ T cells. Via MiXCR, TCRdb re-called the PCR reads, giving one row per CDR3 protein. This repertoire shows some 20,000 distinct CDR3 sequences, around two fifths found once; its top ten account for 25% to 30%. This record comes from a study of vaccination and CD4 T cells after COVID-19. Findings of the study overall: Sampling was limited to relatively few convalescent patients, with no early post-infection timepoints studied.

Time point noted: late sampling 161 to 241 days after vaccination in a few convalescent patients. Treatment: approximately 10-day PBMC culture with coronavirus spike peptide pools or control peptides (ViraFEST assay). ViraFEST stimulated the growth of antigen-specific T cells using peptide pools and subsequently profiled their TCRs by sequencing. It was with roughly 9.6 IU/ml IL-2 and approximately 9.7 ug/ml peptide pools that 1.5 million to 2.5 million PBMCs per well were cultured. Sequenced here: CD4+ T cells from blood, cultured in vitro, sampled about 7 months after SARS-CoV-2 vaccination. This sequence originates from a human donor who had recovered from COVID-19.

The CDR3 bases are TGTGCTAGCAGCTTATTCCCGGCCGTACAAGAGACCCAGTACTTC. Residues: CASSLFPAVQETQYF. This chain uses TRBV7-6 with TRBJ2-5; no reliable D call. Per the germline V gene, CDR1 is SGHVS and CDR2 is FNYEAQ. This CDR3 has 15 residues.